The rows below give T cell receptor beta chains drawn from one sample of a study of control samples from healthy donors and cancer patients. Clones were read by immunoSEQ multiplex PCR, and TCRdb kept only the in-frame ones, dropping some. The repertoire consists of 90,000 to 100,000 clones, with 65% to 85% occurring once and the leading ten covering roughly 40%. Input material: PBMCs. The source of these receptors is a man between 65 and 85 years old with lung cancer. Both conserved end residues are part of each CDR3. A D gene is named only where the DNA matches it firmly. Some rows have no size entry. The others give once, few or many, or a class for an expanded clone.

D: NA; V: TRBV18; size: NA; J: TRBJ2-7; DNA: TGTGCCAGCTCACCCAGCACCTACGAGCAGTACTTC; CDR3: CASSPSTYEQYF
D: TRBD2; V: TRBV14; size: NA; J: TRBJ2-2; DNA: TGTGCCAGCAGCCCACTAGCGGGGGTTGGCACCGGGGAGCTGTTTTTT; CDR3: CASSPLAGVGTGELFF
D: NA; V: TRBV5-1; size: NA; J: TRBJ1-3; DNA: TGCGCCAGCAGCGCGGAAGGAGGGTTGGCCGGAAACACCATATATTTT; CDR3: CASSAEGGLAGNTIYF
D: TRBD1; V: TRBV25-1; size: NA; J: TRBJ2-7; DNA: TGTGCCAGGGACAGGTTTAGGTTGTACGAGCAGTACTTC; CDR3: CARDRFRLYEQYF
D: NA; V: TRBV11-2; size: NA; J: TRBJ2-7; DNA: TGTGCCAGCAGCTCGGGTCTGGCAGGTCGTTACGAGCAGTACTTC; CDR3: CASSSGLAGRYEQYF
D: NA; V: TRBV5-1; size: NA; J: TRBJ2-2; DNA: TGCGCCAGCAGCTTGGTTGGGCAGAACACCGGGGAGCTGTTTTTT; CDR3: CASSLVGQNTGELFF
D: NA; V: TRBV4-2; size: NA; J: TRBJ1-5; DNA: TGTGCCAGCAGCTCGACAGTTTTGGGTAATCAGCCCCAGCATTTT; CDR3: CASSSTVLGNQPQHF
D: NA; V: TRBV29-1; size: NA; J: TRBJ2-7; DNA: TGCAGCGTTCAACCCCCGGGACAACCTTACGAGCAGTACTTC; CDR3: CSVQPPGQPYEQYF
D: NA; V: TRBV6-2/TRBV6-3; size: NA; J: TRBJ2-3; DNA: TGTGCCAGCAGTTCCATTATACTTAGCACAGATACGCAGTATTTT; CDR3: CASSSIILSTDTQYF
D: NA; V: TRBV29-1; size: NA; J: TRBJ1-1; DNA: TGCAGCGTTGTTCAAGGGCCGAACACTGAAGCTTTCTTT; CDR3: CSVVQGPNTEAFF
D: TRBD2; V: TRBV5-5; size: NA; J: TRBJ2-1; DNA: TGTGCCAGCAGCTTCGCTAGCGGGGTCCAAAGCTCCTACAATGAGCAGTTCTTC; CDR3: CASSFASGVQSSYNEQFF
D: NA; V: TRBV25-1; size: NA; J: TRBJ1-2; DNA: TGTGCCAGCAGTGGCCTATCTGGCCCTGGGGTTGGCTACACCTTC; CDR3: CASSGLSGPGVGYTF
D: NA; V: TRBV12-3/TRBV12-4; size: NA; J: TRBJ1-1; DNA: TGTGCCAGCAGTCAGACAAGTAACACTGAAGCTTTCTTT; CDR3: CASSQTSNTEAFF
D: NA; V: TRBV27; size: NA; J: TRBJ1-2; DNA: TGTGCCAGCAGTTTCAGTATCAACTATGGCTACACCTTC; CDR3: CASSFSINYGYTF
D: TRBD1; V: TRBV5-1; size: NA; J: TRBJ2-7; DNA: TGCGCCAGCAGCTTACGGGACAGGTACGAGCAGTACTTC; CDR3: CASSLRDRYEQYF
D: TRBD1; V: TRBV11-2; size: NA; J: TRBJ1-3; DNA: TGTGCCAGCAGCTTAGATGGGACAGGGCTGTTCCTCTCTGGAAACACCATATATTTT; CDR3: CASSLDGTGLFLSGNTIYF
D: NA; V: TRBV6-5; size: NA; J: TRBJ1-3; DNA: TGTGCCAGCAGACCCGGGACTGCTGGAAACACCATATATTTT; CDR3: CASRPGTAGNTIYF
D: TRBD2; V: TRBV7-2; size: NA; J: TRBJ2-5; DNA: TGTGCCAGCAGCTTAGGTGCACTAGCGGGGCAAGAGACCCAGTACTTC; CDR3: CASSLGALAGQETQYF
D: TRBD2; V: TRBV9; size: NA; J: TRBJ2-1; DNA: TGTGCCAGCAGCTTGGGGCTAGCGGACTACAATGAGCAGTTCTTC; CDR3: CASSLGLADYNEQFF
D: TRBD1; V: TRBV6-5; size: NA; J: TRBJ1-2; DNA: TGTGCCAGCAGTTACGATCCTACAGGGGGGCACTATGGCTACACCTTC; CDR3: CASSYDPTGGHYGYTF
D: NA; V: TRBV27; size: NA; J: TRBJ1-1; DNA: TGTGCCAGCAGTTTTCGGGGGAAAGGATCTGACACTGAAGCTTTCTTT; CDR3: CASSFRGKGSDTEAFF
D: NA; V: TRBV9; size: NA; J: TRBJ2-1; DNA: TGTGCCAGCAGCGTAGGCCCGATTTCGGCGGATGAGCAGTTCTTC; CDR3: CASSVGPISADEQFF
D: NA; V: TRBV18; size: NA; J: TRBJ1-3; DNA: TGTGCCAGCTCACCAGAGGGCCGAAACACCATATATTTT; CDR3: CASSPEGRNTIYF
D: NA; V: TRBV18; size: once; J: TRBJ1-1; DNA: TGTGCCAGCTCACCATTGATGGGTGTGAACACTGAAGCTTTCTTT; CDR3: CASSPLMGVNTEAFF
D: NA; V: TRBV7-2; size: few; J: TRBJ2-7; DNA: TGTGCCAGCAGCTCCAGGCGCGAGCAGTACTTC; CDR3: CASSSRREQYF
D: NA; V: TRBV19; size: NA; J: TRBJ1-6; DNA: TGTGCCAGTAGGGGCGGAGCAGTTAATTCACCCCTCCACTTT; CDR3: CASRGGAVNSPLHF
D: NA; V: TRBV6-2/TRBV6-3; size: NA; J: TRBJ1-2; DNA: TGTGCCAGCAGTTTCGCGTCTCAAGGCTACACCTTC; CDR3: CASSFASQGYTF
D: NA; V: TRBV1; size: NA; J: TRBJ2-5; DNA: TGCACCAGCAGCCAGGTCCGGAAAGAGACCCAGTACTTC; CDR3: CTSSQVRKETQYF
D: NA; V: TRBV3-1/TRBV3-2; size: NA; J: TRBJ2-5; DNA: TGTGCCAGCAGCCAAGATGGTCCAGGGGGGGTTAGGGAGACCCAGTACTTC; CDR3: CASSQDGPGGVRETQYF
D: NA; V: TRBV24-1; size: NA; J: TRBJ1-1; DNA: TGTGCCACCAGTGGGGGGGGGAACACTGAAGCTTTCTTT; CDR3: CATSGGGNTEAFF
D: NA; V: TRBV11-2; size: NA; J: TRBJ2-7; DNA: TGTGCCAGCAGCCTCGGCAGCTACGAGCAGTACTTC; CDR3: CASSLGSYEQYF
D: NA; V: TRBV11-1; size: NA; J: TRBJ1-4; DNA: TGTGCCAGCAATCGGGACAACGATGAAAAACTGTTTTTT; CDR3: CASNRDNDEKLFF
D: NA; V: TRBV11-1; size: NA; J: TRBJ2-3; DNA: TGTGCCAGCAGCCTTATGTCGGGGGAGCTCACAGATACGCAGTATTTT; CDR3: CASSLMSGELTDTQYF
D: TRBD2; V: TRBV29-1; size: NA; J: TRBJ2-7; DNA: TGCAGCGTTGCGGGGACTAGCGGATCCTACGAGCAGTACTTC; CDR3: CSVAGTSGSYEQYF
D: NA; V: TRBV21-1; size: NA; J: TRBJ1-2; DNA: TGTGCCAGCAGCAAAAAGCCGAGGGGCCAGGACTATGGCTACACCTTC; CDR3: CASSKKPRGQDYGYTF
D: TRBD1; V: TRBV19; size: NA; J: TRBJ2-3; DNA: TGTGCCAGTAGTAGACGCCCCGTCGGGACAGGGATCACAGATACGCAGTATTTT; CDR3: CASSRRPVGTGITDTQYF
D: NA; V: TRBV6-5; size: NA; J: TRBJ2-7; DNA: TGTGCCAGCAGCCCCCGGGCAGGGCCCTACGAGCAGTACTTC; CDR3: CASSPRAGPYEQYF
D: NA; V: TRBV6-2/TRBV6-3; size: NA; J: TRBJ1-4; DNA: TGTGCCAGCAGCCCCCGATACAAGGGGGGGGCTGAAAAACTGTTTTTT; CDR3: CASSPRYKGGAEKLFF
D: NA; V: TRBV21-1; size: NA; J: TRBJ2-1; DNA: TGTGCCAGCAGCGTGAGGACAGGGAGGGCTGAGCAGTTCTTC; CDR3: CASSVRTGRAEQFF
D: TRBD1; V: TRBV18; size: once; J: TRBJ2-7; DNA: TGTGCCAGCTCACCTGGACAGGGCCCCTACGAGCAGTACTTC; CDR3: CASSPGQGPYEQYF
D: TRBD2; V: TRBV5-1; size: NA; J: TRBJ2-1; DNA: TGCGCCACCACACGAGAGGGACTACAGAGCTCCTACAATGAGCAGTTCTTC; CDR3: CATTREGLQSSYNEQFF
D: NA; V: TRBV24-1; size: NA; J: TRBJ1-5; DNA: TGTGCCACCAGCAGGGGAAGCAATCAGCCCCAGCATTTT; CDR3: CATSRGSNQPQHF
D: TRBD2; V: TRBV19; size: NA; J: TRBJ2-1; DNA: TGTGCCAGTAGTATAGGGCGGGGGACCTACAATGAGCAGTTCTTC; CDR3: CASSIGRGTYNEQFF
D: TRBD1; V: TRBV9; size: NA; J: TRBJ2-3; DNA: TGTGCCAGCAGCGTTCTGACAGGGACGAGCACAGATACGCAGTATTTT; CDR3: CASSVLTGTSTDTQYF
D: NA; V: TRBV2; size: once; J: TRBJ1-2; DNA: TGTGCCAGCAGTGAAATTCAGACGAACTATGGCTACACCTTC; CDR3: CASSEIQTNYGYTF
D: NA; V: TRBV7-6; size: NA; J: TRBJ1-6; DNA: TGTGCCAGCAGCTTAGGGGCAGGGCCAAATTCACCCCTCCACTTT; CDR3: CASSLGAGPNSPLHF
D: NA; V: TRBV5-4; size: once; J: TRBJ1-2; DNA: TGTGCCACCTCTACTTACTATGGCTACACCTTC; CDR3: CATSTYYGYTF
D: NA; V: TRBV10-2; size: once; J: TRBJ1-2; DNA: TGCGCCAGCAGTCTAACTGAATCTAACTATGGCTACACCTTC; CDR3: CASSLTESNYGYTF
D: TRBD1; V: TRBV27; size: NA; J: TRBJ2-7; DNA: TGTGCCAGCAGTTTGGACAGGACCCATTCCTACGAGCAGTACTTC; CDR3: CASSLDRTHSYEQYF
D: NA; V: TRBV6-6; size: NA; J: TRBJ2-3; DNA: TGTGCCAGCAGTCTCGGGGGGCCGGAAGATACGCAGTATTTT; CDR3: CASSLGGPEDTQYF
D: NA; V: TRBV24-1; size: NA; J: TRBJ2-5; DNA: TGTGCCACCAGTGATTTAAAACTGGGCCAAGAGACCCAGTACTTC; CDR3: CATSDLKLGQETQYF
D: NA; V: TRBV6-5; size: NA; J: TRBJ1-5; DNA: TGTGCCAGCGATAGGAGAGACAATCAGCCCCAGCATTTT; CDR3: CASDRRDNQPQHF
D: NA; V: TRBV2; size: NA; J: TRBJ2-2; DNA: TGTGCCAGACAAAAAGACAGGTCGAACACCGGGGAGCTGTTTTTT; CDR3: CARQKDRSNTGELFF
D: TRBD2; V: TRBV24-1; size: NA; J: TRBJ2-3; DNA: TGTGCCACCAGTGATTCTAGCGGGGGCACAGATACGCAGTATTTT; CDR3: CATSDSSGGTDTQYF
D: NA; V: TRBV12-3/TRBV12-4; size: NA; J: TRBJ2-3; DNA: TGTGCCAGCAGTTTAAAGCGTGGAGGTACGCAGTATTTT; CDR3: CASSLKRGGTQYF
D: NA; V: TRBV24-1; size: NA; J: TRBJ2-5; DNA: TGTGCCACCGGGGAGGGGGACGCCCAAGAGACCCAGTACTTC; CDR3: CATGEGDAQETQYF
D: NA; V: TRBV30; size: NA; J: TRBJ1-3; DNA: TGTGCCTGGAGTCACACCGTAGGGAACACCATATATTTT; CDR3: CAWSHTVGNTIYF
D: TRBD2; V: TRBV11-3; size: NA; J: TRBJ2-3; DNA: TGTGCCAGCAGCTTAGATTTCGGGGGAGGGGATACGCAGTATTTT; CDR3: CASSLDFGGGDTQYF
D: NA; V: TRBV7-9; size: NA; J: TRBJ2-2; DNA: TGTGCCAGCAGCTTAGTCGGGGGTGCAGGGGAGCTGTTTTTT; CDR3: CASSLVGGAGELFF
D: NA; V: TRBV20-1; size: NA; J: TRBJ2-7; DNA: TGCAGTGCAAGCGCCTACTACGAGCAGTACTTC; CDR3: CSASAYYEQYF